This T cell receptor (beta chain) was retrieved from a study of shared clonotypes between healthy human individuals. Repertoires were generated with immunoSEQ multiplex PCR, while TCRdb's copy carries only in-frame clones and drops some. Here the sample spans about 2.2 million clones, about 93% being singletons. CDR1 is MDHEN, CDR2 SYDVKM, per germline. The V end was cut by 7 bases, the J end by 4 bases, with 16 bases between. CDR3 length equals 14 residues. The naive CD8 fraction comprised CD45RO-negative cells positively selected for CCR7 and excluded terminally differentiated effector memory CD45RA+ cells.

The rearrangement uses TRBV28 and TRBJ1-1, with D maybe TRBD1 (6 bases). Sequenced: naive CD8+ T cells from PBMCs. This TCR derives from a man between 18 and 29 years old in good health. Some clones in this sample may be carry-over from other donors' samples. The CDR3 nucleotides read TGTGCCAGCACCTCCCCTGGGGGGCCCACTGAAGCTTTCTTT. Translation gives CASTSPGGPTEAFF.